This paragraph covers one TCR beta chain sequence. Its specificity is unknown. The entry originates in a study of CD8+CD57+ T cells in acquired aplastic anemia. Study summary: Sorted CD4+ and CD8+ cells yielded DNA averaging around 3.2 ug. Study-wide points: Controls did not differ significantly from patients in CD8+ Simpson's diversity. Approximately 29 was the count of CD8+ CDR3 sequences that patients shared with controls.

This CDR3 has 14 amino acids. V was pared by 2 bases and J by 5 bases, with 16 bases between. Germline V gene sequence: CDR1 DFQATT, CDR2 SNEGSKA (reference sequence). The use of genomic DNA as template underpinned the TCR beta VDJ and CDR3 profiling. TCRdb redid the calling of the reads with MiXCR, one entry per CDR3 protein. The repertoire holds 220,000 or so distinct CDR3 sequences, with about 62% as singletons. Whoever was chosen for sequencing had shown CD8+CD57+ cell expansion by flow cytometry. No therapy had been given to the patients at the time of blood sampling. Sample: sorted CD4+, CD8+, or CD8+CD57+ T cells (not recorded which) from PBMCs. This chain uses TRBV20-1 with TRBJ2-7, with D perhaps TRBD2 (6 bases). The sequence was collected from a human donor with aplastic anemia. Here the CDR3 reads CSARSGTSSNEQYF. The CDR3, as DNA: TGCAGTGCTAGATCAGGTACTAGCAGTAACGAGCAGTACTTC.